The following is a TCR beta chain sequence with its context. These data belong to a study of T cell changes during pregnancy in multiple sclerosis. Profiling relied on immunoSEQ multiplex PCR, and the TCRdb table lists in-frame clones only, not all of them. The data hold about 110,000 clones, with roughly nine tenths observed a single time. This sequence originates from a female donor with multiple sclerosis, enrolled in a pregnancy study. The sample consisted of peripheral blood, taken after pregnancy.

CDR3 loop: CASSHENIQYF. The DNA of the CDR3 is TGCGCCAGCAGCCACGAAAACATTCAGTACTTC. The rearrangement links TRBV4-1 to TRBJ2-4; no clear D gene. The CDR3 spans 11 residues. Germline CDR1 and CDR2: MGHRA and YSYEKL. Trimming shortened V by 3 bases and J by 5 bases, and 2 bases separated the two germline ends.